The clone carrying this TCR beta chain was found a few times. Its antigen is unknown. Every bit of the isolated RNA underwent reverse transcription, so sequencing read expressed TCRB transcripts. The table came from immunoSEQ multiplex PCR; TCRdb's copy has only in-frame clones and leaves some out. The sample has 200,000 to 300,000 clones, about a fifth seen once; the top ten hold around 0.028%. This sample is drawn from a study of beta chain features in type 1 diabetes. Study-wide results and caveats: Patients with type 1 diabetes showed fewer VDJ junction insertions and more deletions. Shorter TCRB CDR3s, moderately but significantly so, were found in Type 1 diabetes patients in all four CD4+ subsets. Researchers could not determine here whether HLA type influences TCRB rearrangement.

The CDR3 loop spans 16 amino acids. Germline lookup yields CDR1 GTSNPN and CDR2 SVGIG (reference sequence). Losses at the gene ends were 5 bases for V and 0 bases for J; bases not matched to a gene: 6. This TCR derives from a woman between 40 and 55 years old with type 1 diabetes. V and J are TRBV30 and TRBJ2-6; 8 bases are a match to TRBD1. Sequencing input: naive CD4+ T cells from blood. DNA for the CDR3: TGTGCCTGGGACAGGGGACGCCTCTCTGGGGCCAACGTCCTGACTTTC. Its translation: CAWDRGRLSGANVLTF.